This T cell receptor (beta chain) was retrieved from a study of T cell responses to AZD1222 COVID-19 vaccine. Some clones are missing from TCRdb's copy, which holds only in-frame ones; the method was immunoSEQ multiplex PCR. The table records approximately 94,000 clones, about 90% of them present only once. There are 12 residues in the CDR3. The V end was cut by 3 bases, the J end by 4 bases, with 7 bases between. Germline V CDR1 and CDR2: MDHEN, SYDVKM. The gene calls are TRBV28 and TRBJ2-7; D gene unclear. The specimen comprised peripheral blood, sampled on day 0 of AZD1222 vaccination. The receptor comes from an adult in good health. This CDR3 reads CASSFVDYEQYF. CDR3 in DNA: TGTGCCAGCAGTTTTGTGGATTACGAGCAGTACTTC.